One sample yielded the 31 T cell receptor beta chains listed below, sequenced in a study of blood T cells in healthy people across ages (dated by TCRdb to about 2015). Libraries were made using 5' RACE. Sequencing instrument: Illumina HiSeq 2500. A second PCR of about 6 to 12 cycles was run with a J-beta primer mix and a sample-barcoded 5' primer. TCRdb applied fastp at Q25 and MiXCR to the public reads, then kept only in-frame beta chains. When rows share a CDR3 protein, they turn into one entry using the most common DNA and genes. A total of fewer than 950,000 distinct CDR3 sequences appear in this sample, around 34% of them only once. Over 10% of the sample belongs to the ten largest clones. Material: blood. Every receptor here comes from a man aged 18 to 29 in good health.

The rearrangement uses TRBV2 and TRBJ1-2, with unresolved D. The CDR3 extends over 14 amino acids. CDR1 is SNHLY and CDR2 is FYNNEI in the germline V gene. V lost 8 bases and J lost 8, with 21 bases in between. The CDR3 loop reads CASEVVASRCGYTF. In DNA, the CDR3 is TGTGCCAGCGAAGTAGTCGCCTCGCGATGCGGCTACACCTTC.

This clonotype was counted ten times or more. The rearrangement joins TRBV6-2 or TRBV6-3 to TRBJ2-4; D unresolved. The CDR3 spans 14 residues. The germline V gene has CDR1 MNHEY and CDR2 SVGEGT. The V and J ends lost 7 bases and 0 bases respectively, with 10 bases between them. The CDR3 bases are TGTGCCAGCACAGGACCACTAGCCAAAAACATTCAGTACTTC. Amino acid sequence: CASTGPLAKNIQYF.

A few counts support this clonotype. The chain employs TRBV3-1 and TRBJ2-4; a weak D match, TRBD1 (6 bases). The end of the DNA fits TRBJ2-5 better, so the J call may be wrong. In germline, CDR1 is LGHDT, CDR2 YNNKEL (reference sequence). This CDR3 comprises 12 residues. CDR3 amino acids: CASDWGRKTQYF. CDR3 bases: TGTGCCAGCGACTGGGGGCGCAAGACCCAGTACTTC.

This clonotype has a handful of counts. The V call is TRBV20-1, the J call TRBJ2-1; D is perhaps TRBD2 (6 bases). Trimming took off 4 bases at V and 5 bases at J, with 15 bases between the two ends. The length of the CDR3 is 14 residues. CDR1 DFQATT and CDR2 SNEGSKA come from the germline V gene (reference sequence). Here the CDR3 DNA reads TGCAGTGCTAACGCGGCCGGGGGACACAATGAGCAGTTCTTC. Amino acid sequence: CSANAAGGHNEQFF.

The table lists this clonotype with a count of one. The chain carries TRBV20-1 and TRBJ2-4, with 7 bases fitting TRBD1. TRBJ2-7 matches the DNA end more closely, so the J call is doubtful. This CDR3 has 16 residues. Germline V CDR1 and CDR2: DFQATT, SNEGSKA (reference sequence). The chain's CDR3 is CSARPRSQGVTYEQYF. The CDR3 region has the DNA TGCAGTGCTAGACCTCGATCCCAGGGGGTAACCTACGAGCAGTACTTC.

In the case of this clonotype: The junction departs from germline at one end; a sequencing error may be responsible. This chain links TRBV28 with TRBJ2-3; D is perhaps TRBD2 (6 bases). CDR1 MDHEN and CDR2 SYDVKM come from the germline V gene. This CDR3 spans 14 amino acids. In DNA, the CDR3 is TGTGCCAGCAGTTTATCCCGCCGGGGACTCGTCCCCTCTTTT. Translated: CASSLSRRGLVPSF.

The chain links TRBV2 to TRBJ2-5; TRBD1 aligns across 11 bases. The trim removed 8 bases at V and 6 bases at J, leaving 8 bases unmatched. This CDR3 comprises 14 residues. Germline CDR1 and CDR2: SNHLY and FYNNEI. This CDR3 reads CASVGQGAGKTQYF. The CDR3 coding sequence is TGTGCCAGCGTTGGACAGGGGGCAGGGAAGACCCAGTACTTC. The entire variable domain, with the rest obtained from reference TRBV2 and TRBJ2-5, is as follows: EPEVTQTPSHQVTQMGQEVILRCVPISNHLYFYWYRQILGQKVEFLVSFYNNEISEKSEIFDDQFSVERPDGSNFTLKIRSTKLEDSAMYFCASVGQGAGKTQYFGPGTRLLVL.

A single count supports this clonotype. The chain recombines TRBV7-2 with TRBJ1-1; D remains unclear. V dropped 4 bases and J dropped 5 bases, with 11 bases sitting between them. The length of the CDR3 is 13 residues. Germline CDR1 SGHTA, CDR2 FQGNSA. This CDR3 reads CASSSQSGTEAFF. DNA for the CDR3: TGTGCCAGCAGCTCGCAGTCGGGTACTGAAGCTTTCTTT.

V is TRBV7-2 and J is TRBJ2-1; the D gene is possibly TRBD1 (5 bases). Germline V gene data show CDR1 as SGHTA and CDR2 as FQGNSA. The CDR3 is 14 residues long. V dropped 6 bases and J dropped 5 bases, with 14 bases sitting between them. The CDR3 DNA follows: TGTGCCAGCAGTTTAAGCAGGGTTAACAATGAGCAGTTCTTC. Translating gives CASSLSRVNNEQFF.

As concerns this clonotype: Given a much more abundant clone one base away, this may be a read error. The chain couples TRBV20-1 to TRBJ2-7; TRBD2 agrees at 10 bases. Germline CDR1 reads DFQATT; CDR2 reads SNEGSKA (reference sequence). J lost 8 bases, V lost 0 bases, and 4 bases had no gene match. This CDR3 has 13 residues. CDR3 bases: TGCAGTGCTAGAGATTCTAGCGGGGGACAGCAGTACTTC. It is translated as CSARDSSGGQQYF.

The rearrangement links TRBV21-1 to TRBJ2-7; TRBD1 was called by the table and not checked on the DNA. TRBV21-1 has pseudogene status. This CDR3 region has 23 residues. The CDR3, as DNA: TGTGCCAGCAGCAAAGCGCTGTCGGCAGGGGGCTTTTTGTGCACTAGCGGTTCCTACGAGCAGTACTTC. It encodes CASSKALSAGGFLCTSGSYEQYF.

The V call is TRBV20-1, the J call TRBJ1-2; D is unclear. Looked up from germline, CDR1 is DFQATT and CDR2 is SNEGSKA (reference sequence). This CDR3 comprises 12 residues. The V gene lost 1 base and the J gene lost 8 bases, with 11 bases spanning the gap. Here the CDR3 reads CSARAAQEGYTF. Here the CDR3 DNA reads TGCAGTGCTAGAGCAGCCCAGGAAGGCTACACCTTC.

Remarks on this clonotype: A single base separates this from a much larger clone, so it may be a read error. This chain joins TRBV6-5 and TRBJ2-5; the match to TRBD1 covers 9 bases. The germline V gene encodes CDR1 MNHEY and CDR2 SVGAGI. The J segment lost 11 bases and the V segment lost 5 bases, leaving 15 bases of the junction unmatched. The CDR3 runs to 15 residues. The CDR3 here is CASSMTGTGTNEQYF. DNA for the CDR3: TGTGCCAGCAGTATGACCGGGACAGGGACCAATGAGCAGTACTTC.

The chain combines TRBV7-9 with TRBJ1-2; the D is unclear. Germline V gives CDR1 SEHNR, CDR2 FQNEAQ (reference sequence). The V and J ends lost 0 bases and 8 bases respectively, with 16 bases between them. The CDR3 is 15 amino acids. The CDR3 here is CASSLAGTIDGGYTF. The CDR3 DNA follows: TGTGCCAGCAGCTTAGCGGGCACCATCGACGGGGGCTACACCTTC.

This chain connects TRBV2 to TRBJ1-1; D gene ambiguous. Trimming pared 1 base from V and 1 base from J, leaving 7 bases between. The germline V gene encodes CDR1 SNHLY and CDR2 FYNNEI. This CDR3 has 14 amino acids. The CDR3 DNA follows: TGTGCCAGCAGTGAAGTTGAGCCGAACACTGAAGCTTTCTTT. It is translated as CASSEVEPNTEAFF.

This clonotype turned up a few times. The chain is built from TRBV6-2 or TRBV6-3 and TRBJ1-2; D unclear. V shed 10 bases and J shed 5 bases, with 11 bases lying between them. Germline V gene sequence: CDR1 MNHEY, CDR2 SVGEGT. This CDR3 region has 11 residues. The DNA for the CDR3 is TGTGCCATCTCCATCGGGTATGGCTACACCTTC. It codes for CAISIGYGYTF.

Remarks on this clonotype: This may come from a read error, since a much larger clone is one base off. The chain joins TRBV7-2 to TRBJ2-5; 10 bases agree with TRBD2. This CDR3 is 15 amino acids long. CDR1 SGHTA and CDR2 FQGNSA come from the germline V gene. The V and J ends lost 6 bases and 11 bases, in that order; junction bases with no gene match: 15. CDR3 amino acids: CASSRTSGDYNEQYF. In nucleotides, the CDR3 is TGTGCCAGCAGTCGGACTAGCGGAGACTACAATGAGCAGTACTTC.

This chain joins TRBV5-1 and TRBJ1-2, with 10 nucleotides matching TRBD1. V dropped 3 bases and J dropped 8; count of bases not matched to a gene: 4. This CDR3 comprises 13 residues. Germline V CDR1 and CDR2: SGHRS, YFSETQ. CDR3 loop: CASSSGQGWGYTF. The CDR3, as DNA: TGCGCCAGCAGCTCGGGACAGGGGTGGGGCTACACCTTC.

The V call is TRBV20-1, the J call TRBJ2-7, with TRBD1 matching over 9 bases. The J call may be incorrect, as the DNA end agrees better with TRBJ2-4. Germline V gene lookup returns CDR1 DFQATT and CDR2 SNEGSKA (reference sequence). CDR3 length: 15 residues. CDR3 amino acids: CSAPRQGVAKNIQYF. DNA for the CDR3: TGCAGTGCCCCTAGACAGGGGGTTGCCAAAAACATTCAGTACTTC.

This clonotype was recorded only once. In DNA, the CDR3 is TGTGCCAGCGGGAGACAGAAAGAAAAACTGTTTTTT. Translated: CASGRQKEKLFF. The chain carries TRBV2 and TRBJ1-4, with a tentative D call TRBD1 (5 bases). The V gene's germline CDR1 is SNHLY and CDR2 FYNNEI. Trimming removed 8 bases at V and 8 bases at J, with 12 bases between. This CDR3 is built from 12 residues.

Of note for this clonotype: One base away lies a much larger clone, so this may be a sequencing read error. The genes are TRBV27 and TRBJ2-1, with D maybe TRBD2 (5 bases). This CDR3 contains 13 residues. In germline, CDR1 is MNHEY, CDR2 SMNVEV (reference sequence). The CDR3 region has the DNA TGTGCCAACAGTTTAAACCGCGGGAATGAGCAGTTCTTC. This gives the protein CANSLNRGNEQFF.

The chain joins TRBV20-1 to TRBJ2-1; 11 bases align to TRBD2. This CDR3 region has 17 residues. After removal of 3 bases from V and 9 bases from J, the junction contained 16 bases not matched to a gene. Germline V lookup: CDR1 DFQATT, CDR2 SNEGSKA (reference sequence). CDR3 residues: CSASTLYSGGAGIEQFF. Here the CDR3 DNA reads TGCAGTGCTAGCACCCTTTATAGCGGGGGGGCGGGTATTGAGCAGTTCTTC.

This clonotype was detected only a few times. The chain has TRBV12-3 or TRBV12-4 and TRBJ2-3; D ambiguous. There are 16 residues in the CDR3. Trimming took 5 bases from V and 7 from J, leaving 22 bases between them. The CDR3 bases are TGTGCCAGCAGTGGGTGGGATGTCAGGCTCAGCCATACGCAGTATTTT. Residues: CASSGWDVRLSHTQYF.

In its sample, this clonotype was seen a few times. V gene TRBV10-3 combines with J gene TRBJ1-2; 12 nucleotides match TRBD1. The CDR3 is 19 residues long. In germline, CDR1 is ENHRY, CDR2 SYGVKD. With V trimmed by 2 bases and J by 4 bases, 14 bases remained unmatched. Written as DNA, the CDR3 is TGTGCCATCAGTGAGAGGCTCCCGGGACAGGGGGCGTCAAGCTATGGCTACACCTTC. Its protein is CAISERLPGQGASSYGYTF.

This chain uses TRBV11-2 with TRBJ1-4, with D unresolved. The CDR3 totals 13 residues. Trimming left V 6 bases short and J 8 bases short, with 13 bases between. Germline V gives CDR1 SGHAT, CDR2 FQNNGV. The CDR3 region is CASSTQRAEKLFF. The CDR3 coding sequence is TGTGCCAGCAGTACACAGCGGGCAGAAAAACTGTTTTTT.

This clonotype was recorded at least ten times. This chain connects TRBV21-1 to TRBJ2-3; the table's D call of TRBD1 was not tested on the DNA. TRBV21-1 is a pseudogene. This CDR3 spans 17 amino acids. CDR3 loop: CASNTQQERDRTDTQYF. The CDR3 DNA reads as TGTGCCAGCAACACTCAACAGGAGAGGGACCGCACAGATACGCAGTATTTT.

The genes are TRBV27 and TRBJ2-7; perhaps TRBD1 as D (5 bases). CDR1 MNHEY and CDR2 SMNVEV come from the germline V gene (reference sequence). With 6 bases removed from V and 1 base from J, the gap between germline ends came to 13 bases. The length of the CDR3 is 14 residues. The CDR3 DNA is TGTGCCAGCAGCCCCACTACAGGTTCCTACGAGCAGTACTTC. Residues: CASSPTTGSYEQYF.

This clonotype was detected once. The chain has TRBV27 and TRBJ2-5, with D perhaps TRBD2 (5 bases). The V and J ends lost 5 bases and 11 bases respectively, with 15 bases between them. Germline values: CDR1 MNHEY, CDR2 SMNVEV (reference sequence). This CDR3 region has 12 residues. The CDR3 DNA follows: TGTGCCAGCAGTCCCCCTAGCATTGAGCAGTACTTC. Its protein is CASSPPSIEQYF.

This sequence joins TRBV20-1 and TRBJ1-2, with TRBD1 identical over 7 bases. After removal of 6 bases from V and 2 bases from J, the junction contained 18 bases not matched to a gene. Germline CDR1 reads DFQATT; CDR2 reads SNEGSKA (reference sequence). The CDR3 is made up of 17 amino acids. CDR3 protein: CSAPWEGQRYPNYGYTF. The CDR3 coding sequence is TGCAGTGCCCCTTGGGAGGGACAGCGGTATCCCAACTATGGCTACACCTTC.

This clonotype showed up many times. The rearrangement links TRBV5-1 to TRBJ2-7; TRBD1 aligns across 8 bases. The J segment lost 4 bases and the V segment lost 3 bases, leaving 6 bases of the junction unmatched. This CDR3 is 14 amino acids long. Germline values: CDR1 SGHRS, CDR2 YFSETQ. The CDR3 DNA reads as TGCGCCAGCAGCTCCCGGACAGGGCGGTACGAGCAGTACTTC. Its translation is CASSSRTGRYEQYF.

The chain is built from TRBV28 and TRBJ1-2; 7 bases fit TRBD1. There are 12 residues in the CDR3. Germline trimming cut 5 bases from V and 6 bases from J; bases unmatched to any gene: 3. The V gene's germline CDR1 is MDHEN and CDR2 SYDVKM. The CDR3 is CASSIRGDGYTF. CDR3 nucleotides: TGTGCCAGCAGTATCAGGGGGGATGGCTACACCTTC.